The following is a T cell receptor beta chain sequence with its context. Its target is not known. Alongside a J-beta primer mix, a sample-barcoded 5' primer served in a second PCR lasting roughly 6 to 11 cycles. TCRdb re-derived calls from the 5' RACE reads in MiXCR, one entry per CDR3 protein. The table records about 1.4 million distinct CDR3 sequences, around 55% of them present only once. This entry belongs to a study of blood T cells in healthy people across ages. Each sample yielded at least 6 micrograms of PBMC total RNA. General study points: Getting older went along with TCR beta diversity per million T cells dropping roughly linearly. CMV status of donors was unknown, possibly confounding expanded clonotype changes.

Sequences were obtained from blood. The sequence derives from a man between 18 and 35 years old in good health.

In DNA form, the CDR3 reads TGCGCCAGCAGCCAAGCGTCCGGACGGTTCTACGAGCAGTACTTC. Residues: CASSQASGRFYEQYF. This chain joins TRBV4-1 and TRBJ2-7; no clear D. The CDR3 loop spans 15 amino acids. V gave up 1 base and J gave up 3 bases, with 13 bases separating them. Germline-derived CDR1 and CDR2 are MGHRA and YSYEKL.